These 31 T cell receptor beta chains share one sample of origin, sequenced in a study of cytotoxic CD8 clonotypes in ibrutinib-treated CLL. Sequencing used immunoSEQ multiplex PCR; TCRdb keeps in-frame clones, though not all of them. The repertoire holds under 200,000 clones, with more than 65% as singletons. This sample comprised PBMCs, obtained after 12 months of ibrutinib treatment. All receptors come from a human donor with chronic lymphocytic leukemia.

The gene calls are TRBV5-8 and TRBJ1-2, with unresolved D. V dropped 4 bases and J dropped 7 bases, with 17 bases sitting between them. From germline, CDR1 is SGHTS and CDR2 YDEGEE. The CDR3 is made up of 14 amino acids. The DNA for the CDR3 is TGTGCCAGCAGCCAAGATGCAGGCCCGGGTGGCTACACCTTC. Translating gives CASSQDAGPGGYTF.

Regarding this clone: One junction end disagrees with the germline gene, perhaps due to a read error. The CDR3 bases are TGTGCCACCTCTCCCGGGACAGTATATTGGAGGCTTCACTTC. Translation: CATSPGTVYWRLHF. J is TRBJ2-7 and V is TRBV2, with 7 nucleotides matching TRBD1. From germline, CDR1 is SNHLY and CDR2 FYNNEI. This CDR3 is built from 14 residues.

The chain couples TRBV7-2 to TRBJ2-3; perhaps D is TRBD1 or TRBD2 (6 bases each). The V and J ends lost 2 bases and 1 base respectively, with 10 bases between them. CDR3 length: 15 amino acids. The V gene's germline CDR1 is SGHTA and CDR2 FQGNSA. The chain's CDR3 is CASSLLGGRTDTQYF. The CDR3 DNA is TGTGCCAGCAGCTTATTAGGGGGGCGCACAGATACGCAGTATTTT. Full variable domain (rest looked up from reference TRBV7-2 and TRBJ2-3): GAGVSQSPSNKVTEKGKDVELRCDPISGHTALYWYRQSLGQGLEFLIYFQGNSAPDKSGLPSDRFSAERTGGSVSTLTIQRTQQEDSAVYLCASSLLGGRTDTQYFGPGTRLTVL.

V gene TRBV7-9 combines with J gene TRBJ1-1, with 7 bases matching TRBD1. CDR1 is SEHNR and CDR2 is FQNEAQ in the germline V gene (reference sequence). CDR3 size: 15 residues. V lost 5 bases to trimming and J lost 0 bases; unmatched junction nucleotides: 6. CDR3 residues: CASSPGTVMNTEAFF. DNA of the CDR3: TGTGCCAGCAGCCCCGGGACAGTAATGAACACTGAAGCTTTCTTT.

The rearrangement uses TRBV7-9 and TRBJ2-7; 9 bases match TRBD1. The CDR3 consists of 16 residues. Per the germline V gene, CDR1 is SEHNR and CDR2 is FQNEAQ (reference sequence). J was trimmed by 7 bases and V by 1 base; bases with no gene match: 11. The CDR3 DNA is TGTGCCAGCAGCTTAGGTGGCCCCGGGACAGGGAGTGAGCAGTACTTC. This codes for CASSLGGPGTGSEQYF.

The rearrangement joins TRBV7-2 to TRBJ2-3; maybe TRBD1 (6 bases). CDR1 and CDR2 (germline): SGHTA, FQGNSA. The CDR3 is made up of 15 amino acids. With 4 bases removed from V and 6 bases from J, the gap between germline ends came to 17 bases. Written as DNA, the CDR3 is TGTGCCAGCAGCTCGAGACAGGCTCTTGCGGATACGCAGTATTTT. Amino acids: CASSSRQALADTQYF. The full variable domain, its missing parts supplied by reference TRBV7-2 and TRBJ2-3, is GAGVSQSPSNKVTEKGKDVELRCDPISGHTALYWYRQSLGQGLEFLIYFQGNSAPDKSGLPSDRFSAERTGGSVSTLTIQRTQQEDSAVYLCASSSRQALADTQYFGPGTRLTVL.

The chain uses TRBV4-2 and TRBJ1-3; no clear D gene. Trimming cost V 0 bases and J 4 bases, with 4 bases left between them. The CDR3 contains 13 residues. Germline CDR1 and CDR2: LGHNA and YNFKEQ. The CDR3, as DNA: TGTGCCAGCAGCCAAGATTGGGGAAACACCATATATTTT. Encoded protein: CASSQDWGNTIYF.

The table lists this clone with a count of one. The rearrangement joins TRBV6-6 to TRBJ2-3, with D perhaps assigned TRBD1 or TRBD2 (5 bases each). The length of the CDR3 is 15 residues. The germline V and J ends were trimmed by 2 bases and 0 bases, with 9 bases remaining between them. The germline V gene encodes CDR1 MNHNY and CDR2 SVGAGI (reference sequence). The CDR3 spells CASSYEGKSTDTQYF. CDR3 nucleotides: TGTGCCAGCAGTTACGAGGGGAAGAGCACAGATACGCAGTATTTT.

The genes are TRBV5-1 and TRBJ2-5; D gene uncertain. The germline gives CDR1 SGHRS, CDR2 YFSETQ. V gave up 4 bases and J gave up 2 bases, with 15 bases separating them. The CDR3 has 15 amino acids. CDR3 sequence (DNA): TGCGCCAGCAGCAGCGTCGCGCAGGCGCAAGAGACCCAGTACTTC. It specifies CASSSVAQAQETQYF.

The chain uses TRBV7-2 and TRBJ2-5; a possible D gene is TRBD1 (6 bases). Trimming took 1 base from V and 5 from J, leaving 11 bases between them. The CDR3 covers 14 residues. Germline V CDR1 and CDR2: SGHTA, FQGNSA. CDR3 residues: CASSLVGGTETQYF. The CDR3 nucleotides read TGTGCCAGCAGCTTAGTAGGGGGTACGGAGACCCAGTACTTC.

The chain has TRBV18 and TRBJ1-1; D is possibly TRBD1 (5 bases). With 4 bases removed from V and 9 bases from J, the gap between germline ends came to 18 bases. CDR1 KGHSH and CDR2 LQKENI come from the germline V gene. This CDR3 is built from 14 residues. The CDR3 here is CASSLPGVMEKAFF. The CDR3 coding sequence is TGTGCCAGCTCACTCCCGGGGGTGATGGAGAAAGCTTTCTTT.

The genes are TRBV6-6 and TRBJ2-5, with D possibly matching TRBD2 (5 bases). The V gene's germline CDR1 is MNHNY and CDR2 SVGAGI (reference sequence). Trimming took off 7 bases at V and 2 bases at J, with 11 bases between the two ends. This CDR3 comprises 13 residues. The CDR3 sequence: CASNRAVQETQYF. CDR3 bases: TGTGCCAGCAATCGAGCGGTACAAGAGACCCAGTACTTC.

CDR3 sequence (DNA): TGTGCCAGCAGCCGGTCACAGGGGTCGCTAAATGGCTACACCTTC. Translated: CASSRSQGSLNGYTF. The genes are TRBV7-8 and TRBJ1-2; 7 bases fit TRBD1. The junction had 12 bases not matched to a gene; V was cut back by 5 bases and J by 6 bases. In germline, CDR1 is SGHVS, CDR2 FQNEAQ. The CDR3 has 15 residues. Using reference TRBV7-8 and TRBJ1-2 for the parts outside the CDR3, the full variable domain is GAGVSQSPRYKVAKRGQDVALRCDPISGHVSLFWYQQALGQGPEFLTYFQNEAQLDKSGLPSDRFFAERPEGSVSTLKIQRTQQEDSAVYLCASSRSQGSLNGYTFGSGTRLTVV.

Written as DNA, the CDR3 is TGCGCCAGCAGCTCTAGCGGGGGGCGAGCCCCAGATACGCAGTATTTT. This translates into CASSSSGGRAPDTQYF. This chain joins TRBV5-1 and TRBJ2-3, with 11 bases fitting TRBD2. The CDR3 has 16 amino acids. Germline V lookup: CDR1 SGHRS, CDR2 YFSETQ. V dropped 3 bases and J dropped 4; count of bases not matched to a gene: 7.

This chain uses TRBV1 with TRBJ2-7; the table names TRBD1, a call not compared with the DNA. TRBV1 is a pseudogene segment. The CDR3 totals 20 residues. Here the CDR3 reads CTSSQAGSDRGASVTYEQYF. The CDR3 nucleotides are TGCACCAGCAGCCAAGCAGGTTCGGACAGGGGGGCTTCGGTGACCTACGAGCAGTACTTC.

The J gene is TRBJ2-5, the V gene TRBV2, with TRBD2 matching over 9 bases. The V gene end was trimmed by 2 bases and the J gene end by 5 bases; junction bases not matched to a gene: 9. The CDR3 consists of 16 residues. CDR1 and CDR2 from the germline V gene are SNHLY and FYNNEI. CDR3 in amino acids: CASSELLAGAGETQYF. The CDR3 bases are TGTGCCAGCAGTGAATTGTTAGCGGGGGCGGGGGAGACCCAGTACTTC. Full variable domain (remainder filled in from reference TRBV2 and TRBJ2-5): EPEVTQTPSHQVTQMGQEVILRCVPISNHLYFYWYRQILGQKVEFLVSFYNNEISEKSEIFDDQFSVERPDGSNFTLKIRSTKLEDSAMYFCASSELLAGAGETQYFGPGTRLLVL.

The chain recombines TRBV7-3 with TRBJ2-1; 7 bases are a match to TRBD2. V trimming: 0 bases; J trimming: 1 base; junction bases outside the gene matches: 0. The CDR3 extends over 15 amino acids. Germline V gene lookup returns CDR1 SGHTA and CDR2 FQGTGA. CDR3 sequence: CASSLTAGSYNEQFF. The CDR3 nucleotides read TGTGCCAGCAGCTTAACAGCGGGATCCTACAATGAGCAGTTCTTC.

The J gene is TRBJ2-1, the V gene TRBV19, with 7 positions matching TRBD2. CDR3 size: 15 residues. V was clipped by 5 bases and J by 6 bases; unmatched bases: 10. Germline loops: CDR1 LNHDA, CDR2 SQIVND (reference sequence). The CDR3: CASSARGRDPNEQFF. The DNA of the CDR3 is TGTGCCAGTAGTGCCCGGGGGAGGGATCCCAATGAGCAGTTCTTC.

The chain couples TRBV5-6 to TRBJ2-7; 9 nucleotides agree with TRBD2. The CDR3 is 16 amino acids. CDR1 SGHDT and CDR2 YYEEEE come from the germline V gene. J was trimmed by 2 bases and V by 4 bases; bases with no gene match: 10. CDR3 residues: CASSRVGSGSPYEQYF. CDR3 bases: TGTGCCAGCAGCCGAGTTGGTAGCGGGAGTCCCTACGAGCAGTACTTC.

This chain links TRBV5-6 with TRBJ2-7; possible D gene TRBD2, 5 bases. The CDR3 runs to 16 residues. Germline values: CDR1 SGHDT, CDR2 YYEEEE. The germline V and J ends were trimmed by 9 bases and 2 bases, with 24 bases remaining between them. The CDR3 is CATGSFRFGGTYEQYF. CDR3 DNA sequence: TGTGCCACCGGAAGTTTCAGGTTCGGAGGTACCTACGAGCAGTACTTC.

The V gene is TRBV6-5, the J gene TRBJ2-7; tentative D call: TRBD1 (7 bases). The germline V gene has CDR1 MNHEY and CDR2 SVGAGI. The CDR3 covers 16 residues. Trimming shortened V by 4 bases and J by 4 bases, and 20 bases separated the two germline ends. CDR3 in DNA: TGTGCCAGCAGTTGGGCAACAGGGGAGGTCCTTTACGAGCAGTACTTC. Its protein product is CASSWATGEVLYEQYF.

V and J are TRBV27 and TRBJ2-7; the D is unclear. The CDR3 has 11 residues. Deletions cut 6 bases from V and 3 bases from J, with 6 bases between. Germline CDR1 is MNHEY and CDR2 is SMNVEV (reference sequence). The CDR3 nucleotides are TGTGCCAGCAGATTAAACTACGAGCAGTACTTC. Translated: CASRLNYEQYF.

J is TRBJ1-5 and V is TRBV2; D gene uncertain. Trimming shortened V by 1 base and J by 9 bases, and 16 bases separated the two germline ends. Germline loops: CDR1 SNHLY, CDR2 FYNNEI. The CDR3 is 15 residues long. CDR3 DNA sequence: TGTGCCAGCAGTGAAGAGGATCGGGTTCAGGTGCCCCAGCATTTT. Residues: CASSEEDRVQVPQHF.

The chain couples TRBV6-5 to TRBJ2-3; D uncertain. The V and J ends lost 6 bases and 11 bases respectively, with 12 bases between them. CDR1 is MNHEY and CDR2 is SVGAGI in the germline V gene. The CDR3 length is 11 residues. This chain's CDR3 is CASRGSQRQYF. The CDR3 DNA reads TGTGCCAGCAGAGGCTCCCAAAGGCAGTATTTT.

The chain recombines TRBV5-1 with TRBJ1-1, with D tentatively TRBD1 (5 bases). Between the trimmed V and J ends, which lost 1 base and 6 bases, there was a span of 13 bases. Germline-derived CDR1 and CDR2 are SGHRS and YFSETQ. The CDR3 runs to 14 residues. The CDR3 loop is CASSLPPGTPEAFF. DNA of the CDR3: TGCGCCAGCAGCTTGCCCCCCGGGACGCCTGAAGCTTTCTTT.

The chain joins TRBV9 to TRBJ2-6, with 10 bases matching TRBD1. This CDR3 region has 19 residues. Germline CDR1 SGDLS, CDR2 YYNGEE. Trimming at V came to 3 bases and at J to 4 bases, leaving 13 bases not matched to a gene. CDR3 bases: TGTGCCAGCAGCGCCCGAAAGGACAGGGGGTCTTCCGGGGCCAACGTCCTGACTTTC. It is translated as CASSARKDRGSSGANVLTF.

In DNA form, the CDR3 reads TGCGCCAGCAGCCTACACGGACTAGCGGGAGGTCTCTCCTACGAGCAGTACTTC. As protein: CASSLHGLAGGLSYEQYF. The chain combines TRBV4-1 with TRBJ2-7; 14 bases align to TRBD2. The CDR3 has 18 amino acids. The germline V gene has CDR1 MGHRA and CDR2 YSYEKL. The V gene end was trimmed by 4 bases and the J gene end by 0 bases; junction bases not matched to a gene: 8.

This clone was observed a handful of times. The rearrangement joins TRBV6-4 to TRBJ2-1; TRBD2 aligns across 7 bases. The ends lost 4 bases at V and 10 bases at J; junction bases unmatched: 10. The length of the CDR3 is 14 residues. CDR1 MRHNA and CDR2 SNTAGT come from the germline V gene. CDR3: CASSGAGEGSEQFF. The CDR3 nucleotides are TGTGCCAGCAGTGGTGCGGGAGAGGGTTCGGAGCAGTTCTTC.

The V gene is TRBV7-8, the J gene TRBJ2-2; TRBD2 agrees at 16 bases. The ends lost 5 bases at V and 6 bases at J; junction bases unmatched: 12. This CDR3 region has 19 residues. Per germline, CDR1 SGHVS and CDR2 FQNEAQ. CDR3 nucleotide sequence: TGTGCCAGCAGCCCCCCGGGACTAGCGGGGGGGCTGTGGGCCGGGGAGCTGTTTTTT. Amino acids: CASSPPGLAGGLWAGELFF.

The chain couples TRBV28 to TRBJ1-4; TRBD1 matches at 10 bases. V was pared by 6 bases and J by 8 bases, with 9 bases of the junction left unmatched. The CDR3 totals 15 residues. Germline-derived CDR1 and CDR2 are MDHEN and SYDVKM. The CDR3 nucleotides are TGTGCCAGCAGCTTGGGGGACAGGGGTGGCGAAAAACTGTTTTTT. Translation: CASSLGDRGGEKLFF.

The CDR3 here is CAIRGTSGRGGEQYF. For the CDR3, the DNA is TGTGCCATCAGGGGGACTAGCGGGAGAGGTGGCGAGCAGTACTTC. The chain joins TRBV10-3 to TRBJ2-7, with 14 nucleotides matching TRBD2. J lost 6 bases, V lost 6 bases, and 7 bases had no gene match. The CDR3 runs 15 residues. Germline CDR1 is ENHRY and CDR2 is SYGVKD.